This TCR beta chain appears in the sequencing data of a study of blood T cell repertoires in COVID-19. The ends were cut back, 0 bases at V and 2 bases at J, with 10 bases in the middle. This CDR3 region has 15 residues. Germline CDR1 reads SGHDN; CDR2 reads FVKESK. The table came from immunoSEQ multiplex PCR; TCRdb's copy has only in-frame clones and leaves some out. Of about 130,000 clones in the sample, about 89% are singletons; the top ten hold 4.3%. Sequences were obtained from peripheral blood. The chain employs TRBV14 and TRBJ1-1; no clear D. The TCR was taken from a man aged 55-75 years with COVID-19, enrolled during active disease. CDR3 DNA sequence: TGTGCCAGCAGCCAAGAGCGGATTTTTAACACTGAAGCTTTCTTT. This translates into CASSQERIFNTEAFF.